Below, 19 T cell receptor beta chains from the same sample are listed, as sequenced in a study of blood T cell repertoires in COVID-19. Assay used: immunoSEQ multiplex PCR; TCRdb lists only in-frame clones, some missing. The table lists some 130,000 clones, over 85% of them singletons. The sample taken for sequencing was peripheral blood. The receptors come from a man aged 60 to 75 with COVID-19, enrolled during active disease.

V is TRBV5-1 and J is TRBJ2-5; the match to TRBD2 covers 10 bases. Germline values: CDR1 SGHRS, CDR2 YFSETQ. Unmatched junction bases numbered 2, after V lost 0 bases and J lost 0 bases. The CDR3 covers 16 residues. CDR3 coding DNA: TGCGCCAGCAGCTTGGAACTAGCGGGGTACCAAGAGACCCAGTACTTC. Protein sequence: CASSLELAGYQETQYF.

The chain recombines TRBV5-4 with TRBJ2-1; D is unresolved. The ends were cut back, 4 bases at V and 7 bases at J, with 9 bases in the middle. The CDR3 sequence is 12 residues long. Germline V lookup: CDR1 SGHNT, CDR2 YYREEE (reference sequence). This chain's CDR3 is CASSPPENEQFF. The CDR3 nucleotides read TGTGCCAGCAGCCCGCCCGAGAATGAGCAGTTCTTC.

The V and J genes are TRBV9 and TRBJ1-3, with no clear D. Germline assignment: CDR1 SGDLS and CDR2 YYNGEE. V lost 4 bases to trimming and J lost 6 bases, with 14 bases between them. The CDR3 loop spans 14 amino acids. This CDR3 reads CASSSAGLENTIYF. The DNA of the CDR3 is TGTGCCAGCAGCTCGGCGGGTTTGGAAAACACCATATATTTT.

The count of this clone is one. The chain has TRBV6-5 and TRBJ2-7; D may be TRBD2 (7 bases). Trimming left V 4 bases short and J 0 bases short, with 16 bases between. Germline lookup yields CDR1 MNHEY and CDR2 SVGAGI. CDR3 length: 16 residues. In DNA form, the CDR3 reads TGTGCCAGCAGTTCCTTTCGCGGGGGCCCCTCCTACGAGCAGTACTTC. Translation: CASSSFRGGPSYEQYF.

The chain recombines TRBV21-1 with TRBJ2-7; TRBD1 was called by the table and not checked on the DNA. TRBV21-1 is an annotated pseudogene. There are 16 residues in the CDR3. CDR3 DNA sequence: TGTGCCAGCAGCAAAGGGGGACAGGGGGCGCGTTACGAGCAGTACTTC. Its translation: CASSKGGQGARYEQYF.

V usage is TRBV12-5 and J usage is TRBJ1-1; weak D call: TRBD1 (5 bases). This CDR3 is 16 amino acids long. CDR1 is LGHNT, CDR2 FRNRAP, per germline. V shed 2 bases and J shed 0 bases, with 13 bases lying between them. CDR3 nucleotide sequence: TGTGCTAGTGGTTTGTCGACAGAGATAATGAACACTGAAGCTTTCTTT. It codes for CASGLSTEIMNTEAFF. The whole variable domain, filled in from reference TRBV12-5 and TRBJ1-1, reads DARVTQTPRHKVTEMGQEVTMRCQPILGHNTVFWYRQTMMQGLELLAYFRNRAPLDDSGMPKDRFSAEMPDATLATLKIQPSEPRDSAVYFCASGLSTEIMNTEAFFGQGTRLTVV.

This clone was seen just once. Written as DNA, the CDR3 is TGTGCCAGCAGCTTAGCCGGTATGGAGCAGTACTTC. Translating it yields CASSLAGMEQYF. V is TRBV11-2 and J is TRBJ2-7; D ambiguous. Deletions cut 1 base from V and 7 bases from J, with 8 bases between. Per germline, CDR1 SGHAT and CDR2 FQNNGV. The CDR3 covers 12 residues.

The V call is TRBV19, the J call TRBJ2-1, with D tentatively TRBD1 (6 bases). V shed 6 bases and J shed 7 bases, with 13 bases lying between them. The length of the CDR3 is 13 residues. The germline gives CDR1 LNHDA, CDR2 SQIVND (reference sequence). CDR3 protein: CASRRNRENEQFF. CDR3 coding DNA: TGTGCCAGTAGAAGGAACAGGGAAAATGAGCAGTTCTTC.

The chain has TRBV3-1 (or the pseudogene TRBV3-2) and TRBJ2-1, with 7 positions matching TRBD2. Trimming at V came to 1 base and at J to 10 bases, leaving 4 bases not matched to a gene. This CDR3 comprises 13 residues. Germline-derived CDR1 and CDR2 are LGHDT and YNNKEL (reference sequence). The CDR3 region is CASSQGEGQEQFF. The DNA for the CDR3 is TGTGCCAGCAGCCAAGGGGAGGGCCAGGAGCAGTTCTTC.

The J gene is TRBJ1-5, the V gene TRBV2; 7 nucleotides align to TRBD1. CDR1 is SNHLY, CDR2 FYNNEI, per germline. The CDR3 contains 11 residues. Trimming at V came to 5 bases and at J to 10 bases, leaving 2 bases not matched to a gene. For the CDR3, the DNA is TGTGCCAGCAGTCCAGGGGGTCCCCAGCATTTT. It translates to CASSPGGPQHF. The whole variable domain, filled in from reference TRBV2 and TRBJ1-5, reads EPEVTQTPSHQVTQMGQEVILRCVPISNHLYFYWYRQILGQKVEFLVSFYNNEISEKSEIFDDQFSVERPDGSNFTLKIRSTKLEDSAMYFCASSPGGPQHFGDGTRLSIL.

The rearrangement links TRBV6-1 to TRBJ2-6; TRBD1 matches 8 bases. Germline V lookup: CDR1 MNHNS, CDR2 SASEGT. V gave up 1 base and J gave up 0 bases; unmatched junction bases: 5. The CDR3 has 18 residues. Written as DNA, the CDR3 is TGTGCCAGCAGTGAAGGGGACAGGTCCTACTCTGGGGCCAACGTCCTGACTTTC. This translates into CASSEGDRSYSGANVLTF.

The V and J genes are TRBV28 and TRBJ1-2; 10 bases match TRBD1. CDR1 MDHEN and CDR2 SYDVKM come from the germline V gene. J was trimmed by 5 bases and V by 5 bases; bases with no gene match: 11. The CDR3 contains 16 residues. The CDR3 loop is CASSGAGGQGKYGYTF. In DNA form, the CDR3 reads TGTGCCAGCAGTGGGGCCGGGGGACAGGGGAAATATGGCTACACCTTC.

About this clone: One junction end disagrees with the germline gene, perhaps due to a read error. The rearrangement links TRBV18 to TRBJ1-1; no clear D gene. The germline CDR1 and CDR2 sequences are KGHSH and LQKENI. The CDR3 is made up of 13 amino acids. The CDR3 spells CASSPQRNTEAFF. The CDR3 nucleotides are TGTGCCAGCTCGCCACAGAGGAACACTGAAGCTTTCTTT.

The CDR3 reads CASSPGLAGAPETQYF. The CDR3, as DNA: TGCGCCAGCAGCCCGGGACTAGCGGGAGCGCCAGAGACCCAGTACTTC. The chain couples TRBV5-1 to TRBJ2-5, with 14 positions matching TRBD2. From germline, CDR1 is SGHRS and CDR2 YFSETQ. Trimming at V came to 4 bases and at J to 4 bases, leaving 6 bases not matched to a gene. The CDR3 has 16 amino acids.

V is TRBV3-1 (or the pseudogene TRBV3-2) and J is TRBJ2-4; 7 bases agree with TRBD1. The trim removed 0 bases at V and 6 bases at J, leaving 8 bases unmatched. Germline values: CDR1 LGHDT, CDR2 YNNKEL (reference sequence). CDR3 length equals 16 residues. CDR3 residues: CASSQEEGAQGNIQYF. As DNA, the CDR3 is TGTGCCAGCAGCCAAGAAGAGGGGGCGCAGGGAAACATTCAGTACTTC.

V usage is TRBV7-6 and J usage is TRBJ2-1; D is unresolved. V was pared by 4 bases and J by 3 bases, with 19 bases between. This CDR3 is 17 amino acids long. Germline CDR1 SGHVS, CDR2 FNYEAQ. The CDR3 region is CASSSPDGAVGYNEQFF. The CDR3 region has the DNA TGTGCCAGCAGCTCACCCGACGGCGCGGTCGGCTACAATGAGCAGTTCTTC.

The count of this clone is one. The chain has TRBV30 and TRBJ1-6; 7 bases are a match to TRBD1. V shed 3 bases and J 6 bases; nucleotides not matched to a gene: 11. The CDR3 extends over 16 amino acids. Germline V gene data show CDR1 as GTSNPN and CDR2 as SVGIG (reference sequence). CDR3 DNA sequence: TGTGCCTGGAGGCCACAGGGGCAGATGGGTAATTCACCCCTCCACTTT. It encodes CAWRPQGQMGNSPLHF.

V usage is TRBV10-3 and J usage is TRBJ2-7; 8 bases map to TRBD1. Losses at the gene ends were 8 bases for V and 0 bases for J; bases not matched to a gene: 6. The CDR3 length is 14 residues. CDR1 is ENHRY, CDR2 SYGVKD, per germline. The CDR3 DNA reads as TGTGCCATCCGCCGGGACAGGAGCTCCTACGAGCAGTACTTC. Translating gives CAIRRDRSSYEQYF.

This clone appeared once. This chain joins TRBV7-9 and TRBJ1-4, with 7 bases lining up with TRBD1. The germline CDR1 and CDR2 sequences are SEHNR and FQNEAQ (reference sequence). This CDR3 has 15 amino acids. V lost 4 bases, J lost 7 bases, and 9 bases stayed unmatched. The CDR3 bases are TGTGCCAGCAGCTATGACAGGGAAGAGGGTGAAAAACTGTTTTTT. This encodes CASSYDREEGEKLFF.